This T cell receptor (beta chain) was recorded in a study of blood T cells in healthy people across ages. Findings and limits, study-wide: The study found more naive CD4+ cells and higher diversity in long-lived than aged donors. The percentage of naive T cells correlated strongly with TCR beta diversity.

A second PCR of about 7 to 12 cycles used a sample-barcoded 5' primer and a J-beta primer mix. TCRdb used MiXCR to reprocess the 5' RACE reads, holding one entry per CDR3 protein. This table has more than 800,000 distinct CDR3 sequences, 29% appearing once. Isolated PBMCs totaled at least 6.5 million in each sample. The CDR3 loop spans 16 amino acids. Germline V gene sequence: CDR1 SGHNT, CDR2 YENEEA. After removal of 4 bases from V and 3 bases from J, the junction contained 10 bases not matched to a gene. A word on this clonotype: What it recognizes is unknown.

The chain combines TRBV11-3 with TRBJ2-3; TRBD1 matches at 7 bases. The sample was blood. The source of this sequence is a woman of 80 years or more in good health. The CDR3 region has the DNA TGTGCCAGCAGCTCCCCAGGGACAGAGTTGACAGATACGCAGTATTTT. Amino acid sequence: CASSSPGTELTDTQYF.